This T cell receptor beta chain derives from a study of cytomegalovirus exposure and HLA in healthy donors. It was with 60 Vbeta and 13 Jbeta primers that the PCR ran. Sequencing was performed with immunoSEQ multiplex PCR; in TCRdb, only in-frame clones are kept and a portion is missing. The profile shows around 97,000 clones, approximately 70% of them singletons. Note on this clone: The antigen remains unidentified.

Study-wide points: Later on, an analysis found that several of the most significant clusters appeared to be linked to common viral pathogens, which included parvovirus B19. As was reported, the classifier diagnosed cytomegalovirus status with high specificity and sensitivity. DRB1 showed the most TCR associations and HLA-C the fewest in a later analysis, as rates varied by HLA locus.

This CDR3 spans 16 amino acids. The receptor was isolated from a man aged 35 to 55 in good health and CMV-seronegative. The chain recombines TRBV21-1 with TRBJ2-1; TRBD2 reflects the table's D call only, with no check against the DNA. TRBV21-1 is given as a pseudogene. The source material was PBMCs. In DNA form, the CDR3 reads TGTGCCAGCAGCACGGCCAGGTCGTTCGGGGTTAATGAGCAGTTCTTC. Translation: CASSTARSFGVNEQFF.